Below are 4 T cell receptor beta chains sequenced from a single sample in a study of blood T cell repertoires in COVID-19. Some clones are missing from TCRdb's copy, which holds only in-frame ones; the method was immunoSEQ multiplex PCR. The sample has roughly 230,000 clones, more than 75% seen once; the top ten hold 0.85% to 1%. Sequenced: peripheral blood. The source is a man aged 40-49 years with acute or convalescent COVID-19.

The chain carries TRBV5-1 and TRBJ2-7; D might be TRBD2 (6 bases). CDR3 length equals 14 residues. The germline V gene encodes CDR1 SGHRS and CDR2 YFSETQ. Trimming took 3 bases from V and 4 from J, leaving 14 bases between them. For the CDR3, the DNA is TGCGCCAGCAGCTCCCAGGACGGAGGGTACGAGCAGTACTTC. This sequence encodes CASSSQDGGYEQYF.

This chain joins TRBV12-3 or TRBV12-4 and TRBJ1-1; TRBD1 might be the D (5 bases). V was pared by 5 bases and J by 5 bases, with 9 bases between. This CDR3 comprises 12 residues. CDR3 DNA sequence: TGTGCCAGCAGTCCGGGACTTACTGAAGCTTTCTTT. The encoded protein is CASSPGLTEAFF.

The genes are TRBV6-2 or TRBV6-3 and TRBJ2-5; 8 bases are a match to TRBD2. The V gene end was trimmed by 1 base and the J gene end by 2 bases; junction bases not matched to a gene: 3. The CDR3 covers 15 residues. From germline, CDR1 is MNHEY and CDR2 SVGEGT. CDR3 region: CASSYWRGEQETQYF. The CDR3 bases are TGTGCCAGCAGTTACTGGCGGGGGGAACAAGAGACCCAGTACTTC.

This rearrangement joins TRBV4-1 to TRBJ1-6, with 7 bases lining up with TRBD1. The CDR3 runs to 14 residues. Germline trimming cut 6 bases from V and 7 bases from J; bases unmatched to any gene: 6. Germline V gene sequence: CDR1 MGHRA, CDR2 YSYEKL. The CDR3, as DNA: TGCGCCAGCAGTCAGGGACAGAACAATTCACCCCTCCACTTT. Its protein product is CASSQGQNNSPLHF.